Listed here is a single TCR beta chain. Its cognate antigen is unknown. This sample is part of a study of T-cell memory formation after mild COVID-19. Points from the study as a whole: Whether second-wave clones peaking at day 37 were SARS-CoV-2 specific went unconfirmed.

TCRdb itself ran the 5' RACE reads through MiXCR, one entry per CDR3 protein. The data show approximately 260,000 distinct CDR3 sequences, over 15% seen once. The receptor comes from a man younger than 35 who had mild COVID-19 (a few samples of this study predate the infection). Cell type and time point are not known. Sequencing was done on a sample of PBMCs or a T cell subset sorted from them (not recorded which).

The CDR3 is CASREDGGSYNEQFF. CDR3 sequence (DNA): TGTGCCAGCAGAGAGGACGGGGGCTCCTACAATGAGCAGTTCTTC. The chain employs TRBV6-2 or TRBV6-3 and TRBJ2-1, with a possible D match to TRBD2 (6 bases). Looked up from germline, CDR1 is MNHEY and CDR2 is SVGEGT. The CDR3 runs 15 residues. V was shortened by 6 bases and J by 0 bases, with 12 bases between the two germline ends.